This T cell receptor (beta chain) was obtained from a study of T cell repertoires in cytomegalovirus infection. Study-wide background: CMV infection and matching HLA type were both indicated by public TCR beta signatures. Study-level results: Cumulative frequency (of public TCR beta family members) identified carriers of CMV plus the relevant HLA. HLA-C-restricted CMV clonotypes gave the most frequent clonotype in two of eight donors.

This CDR3 contains 15 residues. V lost 1 base and J lost 3; bases outside the gene matches: 3. The germline CDR1 and CDR2 sequences are KGHDR and SFDVKD. TCRdb called the reads again in MiXCR, with one record for every CDR3 protein. The table shows some 940,000 distinct CDR3 sequences, with roughly 30% occurring only once. Of note for this clonotype: Its antigen is not known.

The sample here was cultured CD8+ T cells from PBMCs, taken from culture after CMV antigen stimulation. The chain is built from TRBV24-1 and TRBJ2-5; 8 nucleotides align to TRBD1. This TCR came from a human donor in good health (CMV status not recorded). Some clones in this sample may be carry-over from other donors' samples. The CDR3 is CATSDFTGGKETQYF. The DNA for the CDR3 is TGTGCCACCAGTGATTTCACAGGGGGGAAAGAGACCCAGTACTTC.